The next 4 T cell receptor beta chains were all read from a single sample in a study of T cell responses to AZD1222 COVID-19 vaccine. Sequencing used immunoSEQ multiplex PCR; TCRdb keeps in-frame clones, though not all of them. The data hold 110,000 or so clones, with 86% observed a single time. The starting material was peripheral blood, obtained 28 days after the second AZD1222 dose. These receptors originate from an adult who received the AZD1222 COVID-19 vaccine.

This chain connects TRBV2 to TRBJ1-1; 7 bases map to TRBD1. From germline, CDR1 is SNHLY and CDR2 FYNNEI. The J segment lost 1 base and the V segment lost 6 bases, leaving 14 bases of the junction unmatched. The CDR3 runs 17 residues. The CDR3: CASSELQWTGKNTEAFF. The CDR3, as DNA: TGTGCCAGCAGCGAGTTACAATGGACAGGCAAGAACACTGAAGCTTTCTTT.

The genes are TRBV30 and TRBJ2-3, with TRBD2 matching over 9 bases. The germline CDR1 and CDR2 sequences are GTSNPN and SVGIG (reference sequence). The CDR3 totals 14 residues. Trimming took 5 bases from V and 1 from J; bases not matched to a gene: 4. As DNA, the CDR3 is TGTGCCTGGGAGGCGGGAGGGGGCACAGATACGCAGTATTTT. Its protein is CAWEAGGGTDTQYF.

The chain combines TRBV25-1 with TRBJ2-7, with 14 bases aligning to TRBD2. Unmatched junction bases numbered 8, after V lost 5 bases and J lost 2 bases. There are 17 residues in the CDR3. Germline CDR1 is MGHDK and CDR2 is SYGVNS. In nucleotides, the CDR3 is TGTGCCAGCAGTCCTTCCTCGGGACTAGCGGGGGCCTACGAGCAGTACTTC. Amino acid sequence: CASSPSSGLAGAYEQYF.

The chain uses TRBV18 and TRBJ1-5; no clear D. In germline, CDR1 is KGHSH, CDR2 LQKENI. This CDR3 comprises 12 residues. Trimming cost V 3 bases and J 4 bases, with 4 bases left between them. CDR3 protein: CASSPGNQPQHF. CDR3 in DNA: TGTGCCAGCTCACCGGGGAATCAGCCCCAGCATTTT.